This T cell receptor (beta chain) was documented in a study of OX40 agonist ivuxolimab in advanced cancers. The wider study: The patients got ivuxolimab, which is an agonistic anti-OX40 (CD134) antibody. Patients received ivuxolimab, an intravenous treatment, every 2 weeks at 0.01 to 10 mg/kg.

Sequenced by immunoSEQ multiplex PCR; TCRdb stores in-frame clones only, minus some. The sample has tens of thousands of clones, roughly 88% seen once; the top ten hold roughly 36%. The CDR3 is made up of 16 amino acids. Germline CDR1 is SGHAT and CDR2 is FQNNGV. V lost 5 bases, J lost 3 bases, and 17 bases lay in between. The specimen was CD4+ or CD8+ T cells sorted from blood, collected in a trial of the OX40 agonist ivuxolimab. The gene calls are TRBV11-2 and TRBJ1-5; no reliable D call. This clonotype was sampled from an adult with an advanced solid tumor such as melanoma, head and neck, liver or kidney cancer. The CDR3 sequence is CASSPIGVQLNQPQHF. The CDR3 DNA follows: TGTGCCAGCAGCCCAATAGGCGTACAGCTCAATCAGCCCCAGCATTTT. The whole variable domain, remainder taken from reference TRBV11-2 and TRBJ1-5, is EAGVAQSPRYKIIEKRQSVAFWCNPISGHATLYWYQQILGQGPKLLIQFQNNGVVDDSQLPKDRFSAERLKGVDSTLKIQPAKLEDSAVYLCASSPIGVQLNQPQHFGDGTRLSIL.